The 14 T cell receptor beta chains in this list originate from one sample, sequenced in a study of blood T cell repertoires in COVID-19. The data were produced by immunoSEQ multiplex PCR, yet TCRdb's version contains in-frame clones alone and is incomplete. The profile shows some 100,000 clones, 86% of them singletons. The sequenced sample was peripheral blood. The source is a man aged 50-60 years with acute or convalescent COVID-19.

CDR3 sequence: CASRRQSTGELFF. CDR3 in DNA: TGTGCCAGCAGGAGACAGAGCACCGGGGAGCTGTTTTTT. The rearrangement links TRBV12-3 or TRBV12-4 to TRBJ2-2; a possible D gene is TRBD1 (5 bases). V was pared by 6 bases and J by 4 bases, with 9 bases between. The length of the CDR3 is 13 residues.

This rearrangement joins TRBV3-1 (or the pseudogene TRBV3-2) to TRBJ1-3; no clear D. The CDR3 is made up of 14 amino acids. Per germline, CDR1 LGHDT and CDR2 YNNKEL (reference sequence). V lost 7 bases and J 0 bases, leaving 10 bases between the germline ends. This CDR3 reads CASTSYSSGNTIYF. CDR3 sequence (DNA): TGTGCCAGCACCTCCTACAGCTCTGGAAACACCATATATTTT.

The rearrangement uses TRBV6-5 and TRBJ1-1; D gene uncertain. The CDR3 runs 16 residues. Per germline, CDR1 MNHEY and CDR2 SVGAGI. V lost 2 bases and J lost 9, with 22 bases in between. The CDR3 region is CASSYGRDFEGNQAFF. CDR3 DNA sequence: TGTGCCAGCAGTTACGGTCGGGATTTCGAGGGAAATCAAGCTTTCTTT.

The rearrangement joins TRBV20-1 to TRBJ2-7; weak D call: TRBD2 (5 bases). Trimming stripped 3 bases from V and 0 bases from J, with 9 bases between. CDR1 and CDR2 (germline): DFQATT, SNEGSKA (reference sequence). The CDR3 loop spans 13 amino acids. The chain's CDR3 is CSASSAYSYEQYF. As DNA, the CDR3 is TGCAGTGCTAGTAGCGCGTACTCCTACGAGCAGTACTTC.

The rearrangement uses TRBV7-9 and TRBJ2-1; 8 bases line up with TRBD2. The CDR3 loop spans 17 amino acids. V was clipped by 5 bases and J by 1 base; unmatched bases: 10. Germline CDR1 is SEHNR and CDR2 is FQNEAQ (reference sequence). The CDR3 DNA sequence: TGTGCCAGCAGCCGGGAACTAGCGGTAATATCCTACAATGAGCAGTTCTTC. Translated, it gives CASSRELAVISYNEQFF.

The rearrangement links TRBV5-6 to TRBJ1-4; 8 bases map to TRBD1. Per germline, CDR1 SGHDT and CDR2 YYEEEE. This CDR3 has 14 residues. The trim removed 3 bases at V and 7 bases at J, leaving 5 bases unmatched. The CDR3 nucleotides read TGTGCCAGCAGCTGGACAGGGCCAGGTGAAAAACTGTTTTTT. Translated, it gives CASSWTGPGEKLFF.

V gene TRBV19 combines with J gene TRBJ2-1, with TRBD2 matching 7 bases. The CDR3 has 18 residues. The V and J ends lost 2 bases and 5 bases, in that order; junction bases with no gene match: 15. CDR1 is LNHDA and CDR2 is SQIVND in the germline V gene (reference sequence). The CDR3 region has the DNA TGTGCCAGTAGTATAAGGGCGCCCCTTGGGGGAGGGCACAATGAGCAGTTCTTC. Translated, it gives CASSIRAPLGGGHNEQFF. The variable domain in full, completed from reference TRBV19 and TRBJ2-1, reads DGGITQSPKYLFRKEGQNVTLSCEQNLNHDAMYWYRQDPGQGLRLIYYSQIVNDFQKGDIAEGYSVSREKKESFPLTVTSAQKNPTAFYLCASSIRAPLGGGHNEQFFGPGTRLTVL.

CDR3 residues: CASSIGQGRWSNYGYTF. The CDR3 region has the DNA TGTGCCAGTAGTATAGGACAGGGAAGATGGTCTAACTATGGCTACACCTTC. V gene TRBV19 combines with J gene TRBJ1-2, with 7 bases identical to TRBD1. V gave up 1 base and J gave up 0 bases; unmatched junction bases: 8. Germline-derived CDR1 and CDR2 are LNHDA and SQIVND (reference sequence). The CDR3 length is 17 residues. Filled out from reference TRBV19 and TRBJ1-2, the complete variable domain reads DGGITQSPKYLFRKEGQNVTLSCEQNLNHDAMYWYRQDPGQGLRLIYYSQIVNDFQKGDIAEGYSVSREKKESFPLTVTSAQKNPTAFYLCASSIGQGRWSNYGYTFGSGTRLTVV.

The chain combines TRBV15 with TRBJ2-2; TRBD2 might be the D (5 bases). The CDR3 contains 13 residues. The germline V and J ends were trimmed by 0 bases and 7 bases, with 6 bases remaining between them. Germline CDR1 LNHNV, CDR2 YYDKDF (reference sequence). This chain's CDR3 is CATSRDAGGELFF. CDR3 bases: TGTGCCACCAGCAGAGATGCGGGCGGGGAGCTGTTTTTT.

With regard to this clone: The same CDR3 arises from other DNA sequences in this sample as well. The V gene is TRBV10-1, the J gene TRBJ2-7; D is ambiguous. Germline loops: CDR1 WNHNN, CDR2 SYGVQD (reference sequence). The CDR3 has 12 amino acids. The V and J ends lost 6 bases and 0 bases respectively, with 6 bases between them. In DNA form, the CDR3 reads TGCGCCAGCAGCCGGAGCTCCTACGAGCAGTACTTC. It yields the protein CASSRSSYEQYF.

CDR3 in amino acids: CAISESGGTSGTDTQYF. The CDR3 nucleotides read TGTGCCATCAGTGAGTCCGGCGGGACTAGCGGCACAGATACGCAGTATTTT. The V gene is TRBV10-3, the J gene TRBJ2-3; 10 positions agree with TRBD2. The germline CDR1 and CDR2 sequences are ENHRY and SYGVKD. The CDR3 consists of 17 residues. V lost 0 bases, J lost 1 base, and 4 bases stayed unmatched.

This chain joins TRBV11-3 and TRBJ1-2; D possibly corresponds to TRBD1 (6 bases). Deletions cut 4 bases from V and 5 bases from J, with 11 bases between. The CDR3 has 13 residues. Per the germline V gene, CDR1 is SGHNT and CDR2 is YENEEA. The CDR3 region is CASSSRTVYGYTF. The CDR3 DNA reads TGTGCCAGCAGCTCCAGGACAGTGTATGGCTACACCTTC. Full variable domain (rest looked up from reference TRBV11-3 and TRBJ1-2): EAGVVQSPRYKIIEKKQPVAFWCNPISGHNTLYWYLQNLGQGPELLIRYENEEAVDDSQLPKDRFSAERLKGVDSTLKIQPAELGDSAVYLCASSSRTVYGYTFGSGTRLTVV.

The chain employs TRBV6-5 and TRBJ1-2; no firm D call. Trimming cost V 0 bases and J 2 bases, with 7 bases left between them. There are 14 residues in the CDR3. Germline lookup yields CDR1 MNHEY and CDR2 SVGAGI. The CDR3 DNA is TGTGCCAGCAGTTACTCGGGCAGGAACTATGGCTACACCTTC. It specifies CASSYSGRNYGYTF.

This chain connects TRBV25-1 to TRBJ2-1, with TRBD2 matching over 10 bases. This CDR3 region has 16 residues. CDR1 MGHDK and CDR2 SYGVNS come from the germline V gene. Trimming at V came to 4 bases and at J to 5 bases, leaving 8 bases not matched to a gene. CDR3 DNA: TGTGCCAGCAGTGCCTTTTCTAGCGGGAGTCACAATGAGCAGTTCTTC. Protein product: CASSAFSSGSHNEQFF.